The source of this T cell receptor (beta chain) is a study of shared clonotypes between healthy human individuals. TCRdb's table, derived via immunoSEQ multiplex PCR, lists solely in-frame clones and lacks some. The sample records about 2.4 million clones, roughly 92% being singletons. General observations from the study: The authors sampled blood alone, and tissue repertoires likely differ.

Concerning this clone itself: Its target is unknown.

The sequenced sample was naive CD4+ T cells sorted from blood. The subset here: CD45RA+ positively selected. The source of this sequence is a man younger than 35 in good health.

CDR3 coding DNA: TGTGCCAGCAGCCCTCCCGGACAGAAGTCCTACGAGCAGTACTTC. Its translation: CASSPPGQKSYEQYF. The rearrangement joins TRBV5-4 to TRBJ2-7; maybe TRBD1 (6 bases). Germline V gene data show CDR1 as SGHNT and CDR2 as YYREEE (reference sequence). Trimming removed 4 bases at V and 1 base at J, with 15 bases between. The CDR3 runs to 15 residues.